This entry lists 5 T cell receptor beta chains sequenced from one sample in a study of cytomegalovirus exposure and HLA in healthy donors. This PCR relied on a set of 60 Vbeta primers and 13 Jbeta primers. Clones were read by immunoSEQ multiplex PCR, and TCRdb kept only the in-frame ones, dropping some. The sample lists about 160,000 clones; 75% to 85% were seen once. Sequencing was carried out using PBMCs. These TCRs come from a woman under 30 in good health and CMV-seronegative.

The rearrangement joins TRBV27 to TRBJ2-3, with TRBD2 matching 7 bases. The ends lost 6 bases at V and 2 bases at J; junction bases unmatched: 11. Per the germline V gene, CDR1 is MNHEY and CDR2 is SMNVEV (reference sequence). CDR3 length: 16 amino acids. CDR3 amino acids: CASSLFASGSTDTQYF. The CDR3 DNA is TGTGCCAGCAGCCTTTTCGCTAGCGGATCCACAGATACGCAGTATTTT.

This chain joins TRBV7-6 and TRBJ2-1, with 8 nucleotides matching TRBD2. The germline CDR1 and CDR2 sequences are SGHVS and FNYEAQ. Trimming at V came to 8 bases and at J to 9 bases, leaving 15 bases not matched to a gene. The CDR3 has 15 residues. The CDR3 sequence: CASGQFGGGISEQFF. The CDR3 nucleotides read TGTGCCAGCGGACAATTCGGCGGGGGGATAAGTGAGCAGTTCTTC. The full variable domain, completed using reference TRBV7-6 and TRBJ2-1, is GAGVSQSPRYKVTKRGQDVALRCDPISGHVSLYWYRQALGQGPEFLTYFNYEAQQDKSGLPNDRFSAERPEGSISTLTIQRTEQRDSAMYRCASGQFGGGISEQFFGPGTRLTVL.

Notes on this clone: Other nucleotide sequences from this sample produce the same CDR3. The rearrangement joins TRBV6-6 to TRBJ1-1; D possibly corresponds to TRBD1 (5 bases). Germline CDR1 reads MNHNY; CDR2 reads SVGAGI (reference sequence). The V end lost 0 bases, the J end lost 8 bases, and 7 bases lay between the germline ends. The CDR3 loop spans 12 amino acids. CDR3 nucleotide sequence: TGTGCCAGCAGTTACTCAGGGGCAGAAGCTTTCTTT. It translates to CASSYSGAEAFF.

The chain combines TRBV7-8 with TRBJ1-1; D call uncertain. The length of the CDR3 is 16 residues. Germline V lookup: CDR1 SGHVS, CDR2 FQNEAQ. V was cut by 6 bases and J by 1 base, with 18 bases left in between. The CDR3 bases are TGTGCCAGCAGACTATTTCGAACAAATTCGAACACTGAAGCTTTCTTT. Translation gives CASRLFRTNSNTEAFF. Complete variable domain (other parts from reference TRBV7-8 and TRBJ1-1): GAGVSQSPRYKVAKRGQDVALRCDPISGHVSLFWYQQALGQGPEFLTYFQNEAQLDKSGLPSDRFFAERPEGSVSTLKIQRTQQEDSAVYLCASRLFRTNSNTEAFFGQGTRLTVV.

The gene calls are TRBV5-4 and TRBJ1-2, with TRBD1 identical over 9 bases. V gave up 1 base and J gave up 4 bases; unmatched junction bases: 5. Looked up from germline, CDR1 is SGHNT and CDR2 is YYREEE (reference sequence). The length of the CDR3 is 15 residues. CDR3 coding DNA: TGTGCCAGCAGCTTGAGGACAGGGGTTTTCTATGGCTACACCTTC. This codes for CASSLRTGVFYGYTF.